This TCR beta chain was obtained from a study of Ad26.COV2.S vaccination and SARS-CoV-2 variants. Study overall: Doses of Ad26.COV2.S were injected into muscle once or twice, 56 days apart.

The assay was immunoSEQ multiplex PCR, and TCRdb's table has in-frame clones only and misses some. The table has about 470,000 clones, less than 95% seen once. The treatment is: some 20 received Ad26.COV2.S at low or high dose, single or two shots; about 5 received placebo; per-sample allocation not given. Collection of samples fell on day 63 after the first vaccine or placebo injection. Boston supplied an adult donor aged 18-55 years. Whole-study results and caveats: Participants given vaccine showed non-spike TCR breadth similar to that of placebo recipients. Vaccinated individuals (as opposed to placebo recipients) had higher spike-specific TCR breadth.

Remarks on this clone: Its antigen remains unknown.

The receptor was derived from a person aged 18 to 65 who received the Ad26.COV2.S COVID-19 vaccine or a placebo. Sequencing used peripheral blood, obtained in a trial of Ad26.COV2.S vaccine versus placebo.

CDR3 in amino acids: CSATGLSEETQYF. CDR3 in DNA: TGCAGCGCGACAGGGCTCAGTGAAGAGACCCAGTACTTC. The V call is TRBV29-1, the J call TRBJ2-5; 7 bases map to TRBD1. Germline CDR1 SQVTM, CDR2 ANQGSEA. This CDR3 has 13 residues. Trimming cost V 7 bases and J 3 bases; bases outside gene matches: 8.